This T cell receptor (beta chain) was identified during a study of radiation and T cells in renal cell carcinoma. About the study: Nephrectomy followed 15 Gy stereotactic body radiation by 4 weeks. Study results and limitations: In blood, top tumor clones expanded by 2 weeks, shrinking by 4.

With regard to this clone: Its antigen is still unknown.

Noted time point: blood 2 weeks post-SBRT. Treatment reported: 15 Gy SBRT to primary tumor, nephrectomy 4 weeks later. The patient's renal cell carcinoma had clear cell pathology. CDR3 size: 16 residues. Looked up from germline, CDR1 is MNHNS and CDR2 is SASEGT. The V end was cut by 4 bases, the J end by 8 bases, with 18 bases between. Assay used: immunoSEQ multiplex PCR; TCRdb lists only in-frame clones, some missing. The sample includes some 80,000 clones, 65% to 90% seen only once; the top ten take 22%. This chain links TRBV6-1 with TRBJ1-6; D is uncertain. The clonotype was recovered from a woman in her 50s with renal cell carcinoma. Sequences were derived from blood, sampled from a patient whose treatment included radiotherapy and nephrectomy. CDR3 in DNA: TGTGCCAGCAGTGGGTTCTCCGGCCGGGCGGATTCACCCCTCCACTTT. Its protein product is CASSGFSGRADSPLHF.